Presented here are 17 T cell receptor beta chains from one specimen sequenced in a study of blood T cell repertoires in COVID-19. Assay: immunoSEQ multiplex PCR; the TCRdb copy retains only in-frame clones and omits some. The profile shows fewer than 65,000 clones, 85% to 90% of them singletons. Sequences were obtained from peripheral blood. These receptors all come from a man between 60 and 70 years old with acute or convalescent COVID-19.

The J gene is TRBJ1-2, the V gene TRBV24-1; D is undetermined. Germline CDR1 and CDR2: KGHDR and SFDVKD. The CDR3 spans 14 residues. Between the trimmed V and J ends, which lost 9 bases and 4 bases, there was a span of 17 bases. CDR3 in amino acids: CATAPGLGGYGYTF. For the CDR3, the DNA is TGTGCCACCGCACCCGGACTCGGAGGCTATGGCTACACCTTC.

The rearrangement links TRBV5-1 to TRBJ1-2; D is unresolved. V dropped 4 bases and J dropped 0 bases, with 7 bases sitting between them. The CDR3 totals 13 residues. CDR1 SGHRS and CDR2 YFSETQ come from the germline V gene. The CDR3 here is CASSAVPNYGYTF. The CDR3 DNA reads TGCGCCAGCAGCGCAGTTCCTAACTATGGCTACACCTTC.

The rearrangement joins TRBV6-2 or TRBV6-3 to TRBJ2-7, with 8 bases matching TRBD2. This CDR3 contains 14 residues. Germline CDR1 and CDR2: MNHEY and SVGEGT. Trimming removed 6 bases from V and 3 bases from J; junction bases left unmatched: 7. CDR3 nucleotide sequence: TGTGCCAGCAGCGGGACTAGGGGAATCTACGAGCAGTACTTC. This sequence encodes CASSGTRGIYEQYF.

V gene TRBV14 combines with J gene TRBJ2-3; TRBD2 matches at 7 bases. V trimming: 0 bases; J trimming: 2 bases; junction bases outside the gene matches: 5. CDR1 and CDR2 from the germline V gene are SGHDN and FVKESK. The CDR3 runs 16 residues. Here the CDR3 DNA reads TGTGCCAGCAGCCAAGATTACGGACTAGTCACAGATACGCAGTATTTT. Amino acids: CASSQDYGLVTDTQYF.

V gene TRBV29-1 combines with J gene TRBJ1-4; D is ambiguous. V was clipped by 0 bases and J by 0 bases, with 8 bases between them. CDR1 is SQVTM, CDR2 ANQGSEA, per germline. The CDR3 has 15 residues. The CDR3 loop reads CSVEEGRATNEKLFF. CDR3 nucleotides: TGCAGCGTTGAAGAGGGGAGAGCAACTAATGAAAAACTGTTTTTT.

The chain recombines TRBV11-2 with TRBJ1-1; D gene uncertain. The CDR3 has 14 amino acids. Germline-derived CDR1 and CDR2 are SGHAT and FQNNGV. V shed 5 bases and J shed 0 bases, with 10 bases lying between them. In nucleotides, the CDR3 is TGTGCCAGCAGCCCGCGCACGGTGAACACTGAAGCTTTCTTT. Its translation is CASSPRTVNTEAFF.

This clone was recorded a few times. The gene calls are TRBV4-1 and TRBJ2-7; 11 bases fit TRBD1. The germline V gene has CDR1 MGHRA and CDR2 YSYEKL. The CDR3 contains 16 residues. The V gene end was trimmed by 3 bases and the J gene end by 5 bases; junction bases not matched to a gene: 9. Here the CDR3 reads CASSQMDRGRLDEQYF. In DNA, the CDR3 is TGCGCCAGCAGCCAGATGGACAGGGGGCGGCTGGACGAGCAGTACTTC.

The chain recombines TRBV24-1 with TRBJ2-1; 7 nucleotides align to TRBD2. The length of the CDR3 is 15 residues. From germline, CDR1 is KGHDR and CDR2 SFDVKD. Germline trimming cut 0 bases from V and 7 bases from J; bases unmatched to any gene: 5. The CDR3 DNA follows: TGTGCCACCAGTGATTTGGCCGGGACTACAAATGAGCAGTTCTTC. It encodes CATSDLAGTTNEQFF.

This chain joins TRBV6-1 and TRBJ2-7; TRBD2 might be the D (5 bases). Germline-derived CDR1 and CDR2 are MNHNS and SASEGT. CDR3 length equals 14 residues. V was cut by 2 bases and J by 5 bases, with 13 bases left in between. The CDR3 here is CASSELGIWDEQYF. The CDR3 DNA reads TGTGCCAGCAGTGAACTCGGGATCTGGGACGAGCAGTACTTC.

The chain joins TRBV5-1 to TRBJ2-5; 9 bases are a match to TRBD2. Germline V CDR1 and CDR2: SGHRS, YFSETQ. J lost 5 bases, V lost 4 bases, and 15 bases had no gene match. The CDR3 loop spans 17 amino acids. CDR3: CASSTGAGGPSGETQYF. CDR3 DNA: TGCGCCAGCAGCACCGGTGCGGGAGGGCCCTCGGGTGAGACCCAGTACTTC.

The DNA of the CDR3 is TGTGCCAGCAGCTTTAACCCCCGGGGTGAGCAGTTCTTC. Translating it yields CASSFNPRGEQFF. This chain uses TRBV5-8 with TRBJ2-1; maybe TRBD2 (5 bases). Germline CDR1 reads SGHTS; CDR2 reads YDEGEE. Trimming removed 2 bases at V and 9 bases at J, with 12 bases between. There are 13 residues in the CDR3. Together with reference TRBV5-8 and TRBJ2-1, the CDR3 gives the full variable domain: EAGVTQSPTHLIKTRGQQATLRCSPISGHTSVYWYQQALGLGLQFLLWYDEGEERNRGNFPPRFSGRQFPNYSSELNVNALELEDSALYLCASSFNPRGEQFFGPGTRLTVL.

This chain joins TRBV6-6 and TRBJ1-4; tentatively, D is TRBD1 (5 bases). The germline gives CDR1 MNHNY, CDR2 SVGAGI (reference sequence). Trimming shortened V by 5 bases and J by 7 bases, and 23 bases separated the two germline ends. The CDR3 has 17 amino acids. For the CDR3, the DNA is TGTGCCAGCAGTCCAGACGGACACGAACCGTTAGGTGAAAAACTGTTTTTT. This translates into CASSPDGHEPLGEKLFF.

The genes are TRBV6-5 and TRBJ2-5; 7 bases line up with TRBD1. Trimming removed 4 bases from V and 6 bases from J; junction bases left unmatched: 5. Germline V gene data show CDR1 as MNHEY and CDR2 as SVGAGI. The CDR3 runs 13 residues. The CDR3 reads CASSSQGWKTQYF. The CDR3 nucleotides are TGTGCCAGCAGTTCACAGGGGTGGAAGACCCAGTACTTC.

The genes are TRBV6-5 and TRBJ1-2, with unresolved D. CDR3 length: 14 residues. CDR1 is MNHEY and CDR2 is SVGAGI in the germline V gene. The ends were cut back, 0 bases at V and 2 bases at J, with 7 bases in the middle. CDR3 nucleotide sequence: TGTGCCAGCAGTTACTCGAGGCAGAACTATGGCTACACCTTC. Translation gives CASSYSRQNYGYTF.

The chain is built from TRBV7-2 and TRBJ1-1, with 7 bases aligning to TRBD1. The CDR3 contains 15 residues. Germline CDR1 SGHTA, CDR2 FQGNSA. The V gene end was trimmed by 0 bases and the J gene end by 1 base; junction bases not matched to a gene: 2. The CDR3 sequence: CASSLAGTANTEAFF. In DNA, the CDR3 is TGTGCCAGCAGCTTAGCCGGGACAGCGAACACTGAAGCTTTCTTT.

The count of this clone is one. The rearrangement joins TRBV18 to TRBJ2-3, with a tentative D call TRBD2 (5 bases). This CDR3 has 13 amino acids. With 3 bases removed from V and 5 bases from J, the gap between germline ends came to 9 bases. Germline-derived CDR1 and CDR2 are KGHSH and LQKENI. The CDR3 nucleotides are TGTGCCAGCTCACCCTCGAGGGAAGATACGCAGTATTTT. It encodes CASSPSREDTQYF.

CDR3 in amino acids: CASSLGQGEKLFF. As DNA, the CDR3 is TGTGCCAGCAGCCTGGGACAGGGGGAAAAACTGTTTTTT. The genes are TRBV28 and TRBJ1-4; 10 bases are shared with TRBD1. Germline CDR1 is MDHEN and CDR2 is SYDVKM. The junction had 3 bases not matched to a gene; V was cut back by 6 bases and J by 8 bases. The CDR3 length is 13 residues.